This paragraph covers one T cell receptor beta chain sequence. Antigen specificity is unknown. TCRdb re-analysed the 5' RACE reads in MiXCR, keeping a single row per CDR3 protein. Of 200,000 to 250,000 distinct CDR3 sequences in the sample, 6% to 7% were seen once. V lost 2 bases and J 1 base, leaving 8 bases between the germline ends. Germline V gene data show CDR1 as SNHLY and CDR2 as FYNNEI. This CDR3 spans 14 amino acids. The data were taken from a study of identical twins. Overall study results and limits: Insertions were reduced in abundant cord blood beta clonotypes but not in memory repertoires. Its conclusions, products of cross-sectional statistical analysis, did not come from following the same donors.

The same data also went into a second study, on T cells expressing NK-cell markers. That source adds: The sequencing cohort of eight donors included seven HCMV-seropositive individuals and one seronegative individual. For several experiments, T cell sorting was restricted to the alpha-beta TCR population by means of an anti-gamma-delta TCR antibody.

The specimen was CD8+ T cells sorted from blood. The source is a woman aged 18-35 years in good health. V usage is TRBV2 and J usage is TRBJ1-1; a possible D gene is TRBD1 (5 bases). In DNA, the CDR3 is TGTGCCAGCAGTGAAACAGGACAGAACACTGAAGCTTTCTTT. Translating gives CASSETGQNTEAFF.